The present entry profiles one T cell receptor beta chain with its context. Its specificity is not known. CDR1 is MDHEN, CDR2 SYDVKM, per germline. CDR3 length: 15 amino acids. V gave up 5 bases and J gave up 0 bases; unmatched junction bases: 6. PCR involved 60 Vbeta and 13 Jbeta primers. Some clones are missing from TCRdb's copy, which holds only in-frame ones; the method was immunoSEQ multiplex PCR. This table has 150,000 or so clones, roughly three quarters appearing once. These data come from a study of cytomegalovirus exposure and HLA in healthy donors. Overall study results and limits: Rare TCR sequences dominated, though some public TCRs recurred in many donors.

This TCR was recovered from a male donor in good health and CMV-seronegative. The chain uses TRBV28 and TRBJ2-7, with 8 nucleotides matching TRBD2. Sequencing was done on a sample of PBMCs. The CDR3 sequence is CASSRLAGSSYEQYF. In DNA, the CDR3 is TGTGCCAGCAGTCGGCTAGCGGGTAGCTCCTACGAGCAGTACTTC.